The rows below give T cell receptor beta chains drawn from one sample of a study of shared T cell receptors in the human thymus. The assay was immunoSEQ multiplex PCR, and TCRdb's table has in-frame clones only and misses some. The sample lists 700,000 to 750,000 clones, roughly 88% occurring once. These data are also associated with another study on human thymus T cells.

The sample was thymocytes. The receptor source for this set is a girl younger than two with a congenital heart defect. Both conserved end residues are part of each CDR3. The order of the fields is V gene, J gene, D gene, CDR3 DNA, CDR3 protein. The D gene is left open where the match is weak.

>TRBV7-2|TRBJ1-5|NA
TGTGCCAGCAGCTTAGATGTTGGAGGAAAGAATCAGCCCCAGCATTTT
CASSLDVGGKNQPQHF
>TRBV18|TRBJ1-1|NA
TGTGCCAGCTCACCGCTGGGACACGCAAACACTGAAGCTTTCTTT
CASSPLGHANTEAFF
>TRBV11-2|TRBJ1-2|NA
TGTGCCAGCAGCTTAGGTGGGTCTCAGGGTGGCGGCTACACCTTC
CASSLGGSQGGGYTF
>TRBV14|TRBJ1-1|NA
TGTGCCAGCAGCCAAGAGACAGAAATCACTGAAGCTTTCTTT
CASSQETEITEAFF
>TRBV7-6|TRBJ2-3|NA
TGTGCCAGCAGCTTAAGGGCGGGGATGAGCACAGATACGCAGTATTTT
CASSLRAGMSTDTQYF
>TRBV5-4|TRBJ2-1|TRBD2
TGTGCCAGCAGCAGCGGGGCCCGGGCAAACAATGAGCAGTTCTTC
CASSSGARANNEQFF
>TRBV21-1|TRBJ1-4|NA
TGTGCCAGCAGCCCCGCGGGGTTCCCTGGACTTTCAGGGTGCGATGAAAAACTGTTTTTT
CASSPAGFPGLSGCDEKLFF
>TRBV14|TRBJ1-2|TRBD1
TGTGCCAGCAGCCGAGCAGGGGGCGCGAGGGGCTACACCTTC
CASSRAGGARGYTF
>TRBV27|TRBJ2-3|TRBD1
TGTGCCAGCAGTCCAAAGGACAGGGGCGAAGATACGCAGTATTTT
CASSPKDRGEDTQYF
>TRBV7-2|TRBJ2-7|NA
TGTGCCAGCAGCTTAAACAGCCTTTACGAGCAGTACTTC
CASSLNSLYEQYF
>TRBV29-1|TRBJ1-2|NA
TGCAGCGTTGAGAGTCAGGAGGGTGGCTACACCTTC
CSVESQEGGYTF
>TRBV6-4|TRBJ1-1|TRBD1
TGTGCCAGCAGTGATGGGACAGGGTCCACTGAAGCTTTCTTT
CASSDGTGSTEAFF
>TRBV18|TRBJ1-4|TRBD1
TGTGCCAGCTCACCTCTGGGACAGACTAATGAAAAACTGTTTTTT
CASSPLGQTNEKLFF
>TRBV29-1|TRBJ2-1|TRBD2
TGCAGCGTTGAAAAGAGCGGGACTTACAATGAGCAGTTCTTC
CSVEKSGTYNEQFF
>TRBV18|TRBJ2-1|TRBD1
TGTGCCAGCTCACACTCGGGACAGGGGTACAATGAGCAGTTCTTC
CASSHSGQGYNEQFF
>TRBV7-9|TRBJ2-7|TRBD1
TGTGCCAGCAGCCAAAATGACAGGGCCACTTCCTACGAGCAGTACTTC
CASSQNDRATSYEQYF
>TRBV27|TRBJ1-1|NA
TGTGCCAGCAGTTTATCGGTGCGCGCTCCTGAAGCTTTCTTT
CASSLSVRAPEAFF